This TCR beta chain was recovered during a study of T cells after yellow fever vaccination. Study-wide background: Fractions of limited cellularity were prepared by means of SMART-Seq v4 Ultra Low Input.

TCRdb analysed the 5' RACE reads with MiXCR anew, one entry per CDR3 protein. Of hundreds of thousands of distinct CDR3 sequences listed, around 13% are singletons. This clonotype was counted only a few times. CDR3 length: 15 amino acids. Germline V gives CDR1 ENHRY, CDR2 SYGVKD. V lost 3 bases and J 0 bases, leaving 11 bases between the germline ends. This sample comprised CD4+ T cells sorted from PBMCs, obtained 15 days after the yellow fever booster vaccination. The sequence came from a man between 18 and 29 years old who received the YFV17D yellow fever vaccine. This rearrangement joins TRBV10-3 to TRBJ1-1; D is perhaps TRBD1 (6 bases). CDR3 sequence: CAISDGGTMNTEAFF. The CDR3 DNA is TGTGCCATCAGTGATGGGGGCACCATGAACACTGAAGCTTTCTTT.